A selection of T cell receptor beta chains follows, all from one sample in a study of T cell repertoires in cytomegalovirus infection. MiXCR, applied by TCRdb to the reads, yields one record per CDR3 protein. The data hold hundreds of thousands of distinct CDR3 sequences, with approximately 31% observed a single time. Their cognate antigens are unknown. This specimen consisted of cultured CD8+ T cells from PBMCs, obtained from culture after CMV antigen stimulation. The receptors here all came from a human donor in good health (CMV status not recorded). Some clones in this sample may be carry-over from other donors' samples. Both conserved end residues are part of each CDR3. A D gene is named only where the DNA matches it firmly. Some rows have no size entry. The others give once, few or many, or a class for an expanded clone.

J gene: TRBJ2-5
clone size: .
D gene: TRBD2
V gene: TRBV20-1
CDR3 protein: CSARDDFVLAGGFETQYF
CDR3 DNA: TGCAGTGCTAGAGATGATTTCGTGCTAGCGGGGGGATTTGAGACCCAGTACTTC

J gene: TRBJ1-6
clone size: .
D gene: .
V gene: TRBV6-6
CDR3 protein: CASRGLSLPPLHF
CDR3 DNA: TGTGCCAGCAGGGGACTCAGCTTACCACCCCTCCACTTT

J gene: TRBJ1-1
clone size: .
D gene: .
V gene: TRBV6-1
CDR3 protein: CASCGVGDTEAFF
CDR3 DNA: TGTGCCAGCTGCGGCGTCGGGGACACTGAAGCTTTCTTT

J gene: TRBJ2-1
clone size: few
D gene: .
V gene: TRBV24-1
CDR3 protein: CATSDLMGSSYNEQFF
CDR3 DNA: TGTGCCACCAGTGATTTGATGGGAAGCTCCTACAATGAGCAGTTCTTC

J gene: TRBJ1-5
clone size: many
D gene: .
V gene: TRBV11-2
CDR3 protein: CASSLNRAHDSNQPQHF
CDR3 DNA: TGTGCCAGCAGCCTGAACAGAGCTCATGATAGCAATCAGCCCCAGCATTTT

J gene: TRBJ1-4
clone size: many
D gene: .
V gene: TRBV7-8
CDR3 protein: CASSLEAATNEKLFF
CDR3 DNA: TGTGCCAGCAGCCTCGAGGCTGCAACTAATGAAAAACTGTTTTTT

J gene: TRBJ1-2
clone size: .
D gene: .
V gene: TRBV14
CDR3 protein: CASSQDRRGLDGYTF
CDR3 DNA: TGTGCCAGCAGCCAAGATCGGCGGGGTTTGGATGGCTACACCTTC

J gene: TRBJ2-3
clone size: few
D gene: .
V gene: TRBV10-3
CDR3 protein: CAISETRDPDTQYF
CDR3 DNA: TGTGCCATCAGTGAAACTAGAGACCCAGATACGCAGTATTTT

J gene: TRBJ2-3
clone size: .
D gene: .
V gene: TRBV6-6
CDR3 protein: CASSALVSTDTQYF
CDR3 DNA: TGTGCCAGCAGTGCTTTGGTTTCCACAGATACGCAGTATTTT

J gene: TRBJ1-2
clone size: .
D gene: .
V gene: TRBV2
CDR3 protein: CASLVDDYTF
CDR3 DNA: TGTGCCAGCCTGGTGGATGACTACACCTTC

J gene: TRBJ2-7
clone size: .
D gene: TRBD2
V gene: TRBV7-9
CDR3 protein: CASSPRKAGDREQYF
CDR3 DNA: TGTGCCAGCAGCCCCAGAAAAGCGGGGGACCGCGAGCAGTACTTC

J gene: TRBJ2-5
clone size: .
D gene: TRBD2
V gene: TRBV6-2/TRBV6-3
CDR3 protein: CASSGLAGGLKTQYF
CDR3 DNA: TGTGCCAGCAGCGGACTAGCGGGGGGGTTGAAGACCCAGTACTTC

J gene: TRBJ2-5
clone size: few
D gene: .
V gene: TRBV6-1
CDR3 protein: CASSEAAYQETQYF
CDR3 DNA: TGTGCCAGCAGTGAAGCGGCATACCAAGAGACCCAGTACTTC

J gene: TRBJ1-6
clone size: many
D gene: .
V gene: TRBV7-3
CDR3 protein: CASSLLGGDNSPLHF
CDR3 DNA: TGTGCCAGCAGCCTCCTGGGAGGAGATAATTCACCCCTCCACTTT

J gene: TRBJ1-6
clone size: .
D gene: TRBD1
V gene: TRBV28
CDR3 protein: CASSQPGTGIHSPLHF
CDR3 DNA: TGTGCCAGCAGTCAACCCGGGACAGGGATTCACTCACCCCTCCACTTT

J gene: TRBJ2-7
clone size: once
D gene: .
V gene: TRBV9
CDR3 protein: CASSVVGDSYEQYF
CDR3 DNA: TGTGCCAGCAGCGTAGTTGGAGATAGCTACGAGCAGTACTTC

J gene: TRBJ2-7
clone size: many
D gene: .
V gene: TRBV7-2
CDR3 protein: CASSLEEKFYEQYF
CDR3 DNA: TGTGCCAGCAGCTTAGAAGAGAAATTCTACGAGCAGTACTTC

J gene: TRBJ1-2
clone size: .
D gene: TRBD1
V gene: TRBV29-1
CDR3 protein: CSVEGGDSSLYGYTF
CDR3 DNA: TGCAGCGTTGAAGGCGGGGACAGTAGCCTTTATGGCTACACCTTC

J gene: TRBJ2-2
clone size: many
D gene: TRBD2
V gene: TRBV28
CDR3 protein: CASSWTSGGRNTGELFF
CDR3 DNA: TGTGCCAGCAGTTGGACTAGCGGGGGGAGGAACACCGGGGAGCTGTTTTTT

J gene: TRBJ2-5
clone size: few
D gene: TRBD2
V gene: TRBV27
CDR3 protein: CASTESGVAGETQYF
CDR3 DNA: TGTGCCAGCACCGAAAGCGGAGTAGCGGGGGAGACCCAGTACTTC

J gene: TRBJ1-4
clone size: .
D gene: TRBD1
V gene: TRBV15
CDR3 protein: CATSIYRGIGEKLFF
CDR3 DNA: TGTGCCACCAGCATATACAGGGGTATTGGTGAAAAACTGTTTTTT

J gene: TRBJ1-4
clone size: .
D gene: .
V gene: TRBV7-6
CDR3 protein: CASSFPSEGEKLFF
CDR3 DNA: TGTGCCAGCAGCTTCCCGAGTGAGGGGGAAAAACTGTTTTTT

J gene: TRBJ1-6
clone size: few
D gene: .
V gene: TRBV25-1
CDR3 protein: CASSEWGPGDSPLHF
CDR3 DNA: TGTGCCAGCAGTGAATGGGGCCCCGGGGATTCACCCCTCCACTTT

J gene: TRBJ2-3
clone size: many
D gene: TRBD2
V gene: TRBV6-1
CDR3 protein: CAVSGGTPDTQYF
CDR3 DNA: TGTGCTGTCTCGGGGGGGACTCCAGATACGCAGTATTTT

J gene: TRBJ2-5
clone size: few
D gene: TRBD2
V gene: TRBV9
CDR3 protein: CASSVGVAGEETQYF
CDR3 DNA: TGTGCCAGCAGCGTAGGGGTAGCGGGGGAGGAGACCCAGTACTTC

J gene: TRBJ2-2
clone size: .
D gene: .
V gene: TRBV6-2/TRBV6-3
CDR3 protein: CASSYTGTTGELFF
CDR3 DNA: TGTGCCAGCAGTTACACGGGTACCACCGGGGAGCTGTTTTTT

J gene: TRBJ2-4
clone size: few
D gene: TRBD1
V gene: TRBV6-1
CDR3 protein: CASETGSSIQYF
CDR3 DNA: TGTGCCAGTGAGACAGGGTCCAGCATTCAGTACTTC

J gene: TRBJ2-7
clone size: few
D gene: TRBD1
V gene: TRBV6-2/TRBV6-3
CDR3 protein: CASSYPPLRDRVPYEQYF
CDR3 DNA: TGTGCCAGCAGTTACCCACCCCTCCGGGACAGGGTGCCCTACGAGCAGTACTTC

J gene: TRBJ2-5
clone size: .
D gene: .
V gene: TRBV12-3/TRBV12-4
CDR3 protein: CASSPRTWGGETQYF
CDR3 DNA: TGTGCCAGCAGTCCCCGGACTTGGGGCGGGGAGACCCAGTACTTC

J gene: TRBJ2-1
clone size: .
D gene: TRBD2
V gene: TRBV27
CDR3 protein: CATRGLAGGYNEQFF
CDR3 DNA: TGTGCCACCCGGGGGCTAGCGGGGGGGTACAATGAGCAGTTCTTC

J gene: TRBJ1-5
clone size: .
D gene: .
V gene: TRBV2
CDR3 protein: CASNRRGGEGNQPQHF
CDR3 DNA: TGTGCCAGCAACCGAAGGGGGGGAGAGGGCAATCAGCCCCAGCATTTT

J gene: TRBJ1-2
clone size: many
D gene: .
V gene: TRBV27
CDR3 protein: CASSLRGPSEINYGYTF
CDR3 DNA: TGTGCCAGCAGTCTACGTGGCCCTTCCGAGATCAACTATGGCTACACCTTC

J gene: TRBJ2-5
clone size: .
D gene: .
V gene: TRBV6-1
CDR3 protein: CASSEPLGLVDETQYF
CDR3 DNA: TGTGCCAGCAGTGAGCCCTTGGGGCTAGTGGATGAGACCCAGTACTTC

J gene: TRBJ1-1
clone size: few
D gene: .
V gene: TRBV6-1
CDR3 protein: CASSPHSWTEAFF
CDR3 DNA: TGTGCCAGCAGTCCACACAGTTGGACTGAAGCTTTCTTT

J gene: TRBJ1-5
clone size: few
D gene: .
V gene: TRBV5-1
CDR3 protein: CASSLWGNPNQPQHF
CDR3 DNA: TGCGCCAGCAGCTTGTGGGGGAACCCTAATCAGCCCCAGCATTTT

J gene: TRBJ1-4
clone size: .
D gene: .
V gene: TRBV4-1
CDR3 protein: CACSQDKGTVYEKLFF
CDR3 DNA: TGCGCCTGCAGCCAAGATAAGGGGACGGTTTATGAAAAACTGTTTTTT

J gene: TRBJ1-3
clone size: .
D gene: TRBD1
V gene: TRBV13
CDR3 protein: CASSSGDRDSGNTIYF
CDR3 DNA: TGTGCCAGCAGCTCCGGCGACAGGGACTCTGGAAACACCATATATTTT